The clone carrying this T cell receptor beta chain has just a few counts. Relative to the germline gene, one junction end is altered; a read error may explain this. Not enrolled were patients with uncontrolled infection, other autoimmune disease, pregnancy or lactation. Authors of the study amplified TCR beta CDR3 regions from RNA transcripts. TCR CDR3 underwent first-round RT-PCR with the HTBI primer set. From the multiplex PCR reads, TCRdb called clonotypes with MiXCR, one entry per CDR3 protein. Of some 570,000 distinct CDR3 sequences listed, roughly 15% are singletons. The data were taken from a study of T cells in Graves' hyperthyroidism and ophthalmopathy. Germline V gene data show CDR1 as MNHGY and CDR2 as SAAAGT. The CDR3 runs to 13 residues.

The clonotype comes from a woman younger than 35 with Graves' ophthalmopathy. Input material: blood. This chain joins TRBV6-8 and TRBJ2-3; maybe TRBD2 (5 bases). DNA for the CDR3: TGTGCCATCAGTGTGGAGGGCACAGATACGCAGTATTTT. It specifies CAISVEGTDTQYF.